This T cell receptor (beta chain) was found in a study of cytomegalovirus exposure and HLA in healthy donors. Germline assignment: CDR1 SGHVS and CDR2 FQNEAQ. The CDR3 sequence is 15 residues long. With V trimmed by 1 base and J by 4 bases, 4 bases remained unmatched. This table comes from immunoSEQ multiplex PCR, and its TCRdb copy is limited to in-frame clones, with some not included. The table lists 55,000 to 75,000 clones, almost 97% of them singletons. The TCR comes from a woman aged 18-35 years in good health and CMV-seronegative. The V call is TRBV7-8, the J call TRBJ2-5; 9 positions match TRBD2. The specimen was PBMCs. The CDR3 region is CASSLGGLAGETQYF. The CDR3 nucleotides are TGTGCCAGCAGCTTAGGGGGACTAGCTGGAGAGACCCAGTACTTC.